A selection of T cell receptor beta chains follows, all from one sample in a study of cytomegalovirus exposure and HLA in healthy donors. Assay used: immunoSEQ multiplex PCR; TCRdb lists only in-frame clones, some missing. This table has roughly 150,000 clones, about 85% appearing once. Sequencing was performed on PBMCs. These receptors were obtained from a man over 45 in good health and CMV-seropositive. The CDR3 runs from the conserved cysteine through the conserved F or W. D genes are given only for firm matches. The size entry is marked missing in some rows and otherwise reads once, few, many or a size class.

j_call v_call d_call clone_size cdr3_nt cdr3_aa
TRBJ2-7 TRBV2 . . TGTGCCAGCAGTGTGCAGGATTTCTACGAGCAGTACTTC CASSVQDFYEQYF
TRBJ1-1 TRBV6-6 . . TGTGCCAGCAGTTACTCAGGGGGTAACACTGAAGCTTTCTTT CASSYSGGNTEAFF
TRBJ1-5 TRBV11-3 . . TGTGCCAGCAGCCGTTGGCCAGGTAGGAATCAGCCCCAGCATTTT CASSRWPGRNQPQHF
TRBJ1-2 TRBV20-1 TRBD1 . TGCAGTGCTGACAGGGGATCTGGCTACACCTTC CSADRGSGYTF
TRBJ2-7 TRBV30 TRBD1 . TGTGCCTGGAGCCGGGACAGGGCTTACGAGCAGTACTTC CAWSRDRAYEQYF
TRBJ2-1 TRBV9 . . TGTGCCAGCAGCGTGGGCAGCTCCTACAATGAGCAGTTCTTC CASSVGSSYNEQFF
TRBJ1-1 TRBV5-1 . few TGCGCCAGCGCTATGGCGGGGGGCTACGAAGCTTTCTTT CASAMAGGYEAFF
TRBJ1-2 TRBV5-1 . . TGCGCCAGCAGCTTGGTACCGGAGAACTATGGCTACACCTTC CASSLVPENYGYTF
TRBJ1-5 TRBV19 . . TGTGCCAGTATCCTCAGGGGAGGGGGTCAGCCCCAGCATTTT CASILRGGGQPQHF
TRBJ2-3 TRBV11-1 . . TGTGCCAGCACCATTGCGATATCAGATACGCAGTATTTT CASTIAISDTQYF
TRBJ1-1 TRBV7-9 . few TGTGCCAGCAGCTCCTCTACTAACACTGAAGCTTTCTTT CASSSSTNTEAFF
TRBJ1-6 TRBV5-6 TRBD1 . TGTGCCAGCAGCTTGCCCACAGGGGGTAACTATAATTCACCCCTCCACTTT CASSLPTGGNYNSPLHF
TRBJ2-1 TRBV6-5 . . TGTGCCAGCGGGGTAGCGCCCTCCTACAATGAGCAGTTCTTC CASGVAPSYNEQFF
TRBJ1-2 TRBV2 . once TGTGCCAGCAGTGAAGTGGTAGATTACTATGGCTACACCTTC CASSEVVDYYGYTF
TRBJ2-7 TRBV7-2 TRBD1 . TGTGCCAGCAGCTTAGGGACAGGGGGCTTATACGAGCAGTACTTC CASSLGTGGLYEQYF
TRBJ1-1 TRBV15 TRBD1 . TGTGCCACCCGGACAGGGAATATCGGCACTGAAGCTTTCTTT CATRTGNIGTEAFF
TRBJ2-3 TRBV28 . . TGTGCCAGCAGTTTAGGATGGGCGGGGACGACAGATACGCAGTATTTT CASSLGWAGTTDTQYF
TRBJ1-2 TRBV2 TRBD1 . TGTGCCAGCAAGGGGACAGGGGGCGTTGGCTACACCTTC CASKGTGGVGYTF
TRBJ2-1 TRBV7-8 TRBD2 . TGTGCCACCACCTCCCGGACTAGCGTCTACAATGAGCAGTTCTTC CATTSRTSVYNEQFF
TRBJ2-5 TRBV4-1 TRBD1 . TGCGCCAGCAGCCATGGACAGGGAAGTGAGACCCAGTACTTC CASSHGQGSETQYF
TRBJ1-6 TRBV6-1 TRBD1 . TGTGCCAGCAGCAAGGACAGGGGGAGTTCACCCCTCCACTTT CASSKDRGSSPLHF
TRBJ1-2 TRBV6-1 . few TGTGCCAGTTCCGGGACTAACTATGGCTACACCTTC CASSGTNYGYTF
TRBJ1-1 TRBV28 . . TGTGCCAGCAGCCCCCCCGCAGGAATGAACACTGAAGCTTTCTTT CASSPPAGMNTEAFF
TRBJ1-1 TRBV11-2 . . TGTGCCAGCCGACGAGAGGGCAGATCCGAAGCTTTCTTT CASRREGRSEAFF
TRBJ2-3 TRBV7-8 TRBD2 . TGTGCCAGCAGCTTAGACGGGAGGGTCGCAGATACGCAGTATTTT CASSLDGRVADTQYF
TRBJ1-5 TRBV6-5 . . TGTGCCAGCAGTGTGACAGGTCTAAATCAGCCCCAGCATTTT CASSVTGLNQPQHF
TRBJ2-1 TRBV5-4 TRBD1 . TGTGCCAGCAGCCCCGCCGGGACAGGGTATTACAATGAGCAGTTCTTC CASSPAGTGYYNEQFF
TRBJ2-5 TRBV5-4 TRBD1 . TGTGCCAGCAGCTCAGGACAGGCGGAGACCCAGTACTTC CASSSGQAETQYF
TRBJ2-5 TRBV18 TRBD1 . TGTGCCAGCTCATCGGGACAGGGGAAACAAGAGACCCAGTACTTC CASSSGQGKQETQYF
TRBJ2-1 TRBV7-9 TRBD2 . TGTGCCAGCAGATCGGTAGCGGGGGGTCCCTACAATGAGCAGTTCTTC CASRSVAGGPYNEQFF
TRBJ1-2 TRBV27 . . TGTGCCAGCAGTTTAAGAGCTTTCAGGGATGGCTACACCTTC CASSLRAFRDGYTF
TRBJ2-1 TRBV6-5 TRBD2 few TGTGCCAGCAGTTACCATAGCGGGGGGGCGTACAATGAGCAGTTCTTC CASSYHSGGAYNEQFF
TRBJ1-2 TRBV5-1 . . TGCGCCAGCAGCCCGGGCGGAGGGGACGGCTATGGCTACACCTTC CASSPGGGDGYGYTF
TRBJ1-6 TRBV18 . . TGTGCCAGCTCACCGGCGGACTCCTATAATTCACCCCTCCACTTT CASSPADSYNSPLHF
TRBJ1-2 TRBV2 . . TGTGCCAGCACCGGACAGATTAACTATGGCTACACCTTC CASTGQINYGYTF
TRBJ2-7 TRBV28 . few TGTGCCAGCAGTTTGGCCCCCCGCGAGCAGTACTTC CASSLAPREQYF
TRBJ1-5 TRBV27 . . TGTGCCAGCAGTTTACTATCCGGGAGGGCCAATCAGCCCCAGCATTTT CASSLLSGRANQPQHF
TRBJ2-3 TRBV18 TRBD2 . TGTGCCAGCTCCCTGGGCGGGAGCGCATTTAGCACAGATACGCAGTATTTT CASSLGGSAFSTDTQYF
TRBJ2-7 TRBV18 TRBD2 . TGTGCCAGCTCCCTCGGGGGGGCGCCTTACGAGCAGTACTTC CASSLGGAPYEQYF
TRBJ1-5 TRBV29-1 TRBD1 . TGCAGCGTTGGGGACAGGTTTAATCAGCCCCAGCATTTT CSVGDRFNQPQHF
TRBJ1-3 TRBV29-1 . once TGCAGTGGGGGCAGTGGCTCTGGAAACACCATATATTTT CSGGSGSGNTIYF
TRBJ1-5 TRBV19 . . TGTGCCAGTACTCTTGACAGCACTTTCTATAGCAATCAGCCCCAGCATTTT CASTLDSTFYSNQPQHF
TRBJ2-4 TRBV5-6 . . TGTGCCAGCAGCTACCTCATTGGACAGAAAAACATTCAGTACTTC CASSYLIGQKNIQYF
TRBJ1-4 TRBV18 TRBD1 . TGTGCCAGCTCAGGCCGACAGGGGGCTAATGAAAAACTGTTTTTT CASSGRQGANEKLFF
TRBJ2-7 TRBV4-2 . . TGTGCCAGCAGCCAATACCCCGGGGACGAGCAGTACTTC CASSQYPGDEQYF
TRBJ2-7 TRBV5-4 TRBD1 once TGTGCCAGTCGAAACGGCCCGCGACAGGGATCCCACGAGCAGTACTTC CASRNGPRQGSHEQYF
TRBJ1-1 TRBV10-3 . once TGTGCCATGGCACCCGCCGAGGGGGTCGGGACTGAAGCTTTCTTT CAMAPAEGVGTEAFF
TRBJ2-1 TRBV27 TRBD2 few TGTGCCAGCAGGGGGCGACTAGCGGGGGGCTATGAGCAGTTCTTC CASRGRLAGGYEQFF
TRBJ1-1 TRBV5-1 TRBD1 . TGCGCCAGCAGCGCACCCGGGACAGGGGGCACTGAAGCTTTCTTT CASSAPGTGGTEAFF
TRBJ2-1 TRBV4-2 TRBD2 . TGTGCCAGCAGCCAAGCTAGCGGGAGGGGGTCCAATGAGCAGTTCTTC CASSQASGRGSNEQFF
TRBJ2-1 TRBV7-2 TRBD1 . TGTGCCAGCAGCTTAGACGCGACAGGGGCATACAATGAGCAGTTCTTC CASSLDATGAYNEQFF
TRBJ1-2 TRBV4-1 TRBD1 medium-sized TGCGCCAGCAGCCGTCTTGCGGGACAGGGGGGTCCCTACACCTTC CASSRLAGQGGPYTF
TRBJ2-7 TRBV15 TRBD2 . TGTGCCACCAGCAGAGATCCGGCTAGCGGGAGTAGCGAGCAGTACTTC CATSRDPASGSSEQYF